This paragraph covers one T cell receptor beta chain sequence. Its specificity is not known. The junction shows a germline mismatch at one end, possibly a read error. The donors, aged about 6 to 100, were healthy Caucasians from Russia. The sample belongs to a study of blood T cells in healthy people across ages. PCR was performed a second time for about 7 to 11 cycles using a sample-barcoded 5' primer and a J-beta primer mix. One entry per CDR3 protein, called by TCRdb with MiXCR from the 5' RACE reads. The sample contains 1.2 million to 1.5 million distinct CDR3 sequences, roughly 40% of which appear only once. Study outcomes and limitations: Significant beta diversity loss was already apparent by age approximately 38, declining roughly linearly.

Germline CDR1 and CDR2: ENHRY and SYGVKD. This CDR3 spans 13 amino acids. The sample was blood. The chain recombines TRBV10-3 with TRBJ2-3; D is unclear. The clonotype was recovered from a woman in her late teens or twenties in good health. The CDR3 protein is CAIGLLLLDMQYF. DNA for the CDR3: TGTGCCATCGGGCTCCTTCTTTTAGATATGCAGTATTTT.